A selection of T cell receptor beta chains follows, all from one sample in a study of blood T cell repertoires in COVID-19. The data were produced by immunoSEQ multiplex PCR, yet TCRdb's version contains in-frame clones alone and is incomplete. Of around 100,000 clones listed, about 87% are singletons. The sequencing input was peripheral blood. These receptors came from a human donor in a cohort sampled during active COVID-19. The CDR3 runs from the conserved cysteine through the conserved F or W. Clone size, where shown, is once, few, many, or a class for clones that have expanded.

CASAVVRDTGELFF,.,TRBV2,14,TRBJ2-2
CASSLSGHYSYEQYF,.,TRBV5-6,15,TRBJ2-7
CSVEDSMRGLQETQYF,.,TRBV29-1,16,TRBJ2-5
CASSYSTGALTGELFF,.,TRBV6-6,16,TRBJ2-2
CASSIRVLGGQDRKYEQYF,few,TRBV19,19,TRBJ2-7
CASSGGGLNTEAFF,.,TRBV28,14,TRBJ1-1
CASSLKALANEQFF,.,TRBV27,14,TRBJ2-1
CASRLIQENYGYTF,.,TRBV5-1,14,TRBJ1-2
CASSQATSAYEQYF,.,TRBV3-1/TRBV3-2,14,TRBJ2-7
CASSYTGARAEAFF,.,TRBV7-9,14,TRBJ1-1
CASRLGDRDTYEQYF,.,TRBV11-2,15,TRBJ2-7
CASSLDRGYGYTF,.,TRBV18,13,TRBJ1-2
CATSRGGLAGIYEQYF,.,TRBV15,16,TRBJ2-7
CASSPGGDYEQYF,.,TRBV28,13,TRBJ2-7
CASSTGTLGTQYF,.,TRBV19,13,TRBJ2-5
CASSPGRGPREQFF,.,TRBV13,14,TRBJ2-1
CASALGGSYNEQFF,.,TRBV19,14,TRBJ2-1
CASSSVGTVLTDTQYF,.,TRBV7-2,16,TRBJ2-3
CASSLSLMGRDSYEQYF,.,TRBV28,17,TRBJ2-7
CASSDRPSGGEQFF,.,TRBV6-4,14,TRBJ2-1
CASSPTGTEQYF,.,TRBV9,12,TRBJ2-7
CASLDSSNSGANVLTF,.,TRBV13,16,TRBJ2-6
CASSLMQGSTDTQYF,.,TRBV5-1,15,TRBJ2-3
CATLDRSIYEQYF,.,TRBV28,13,TRBJ2-7
CASSLGGLDKYF,.,TRBV7-6,12,TRBJ2-3
CATSSRVSGNTIYF,.,TRBV15,14,TRBJ1-3
CASSEWGRGNEKLFF,.,TRBV25-1,15,TRBJ1-4
CASSFGATEAFF,few,TRBV11-2,12,TRBJ1-1
CASSPPDRVAGELFF,.,TRBV7-9,15,TRBJ2-2
CAIQTGSMNTEAFF,.,TRBV6-5,14,TRBJ1-1
CASSQLRQGTSGNEQFF,.,TRBV4-2,17,TRBJ2-1
CASSLLRGVSHGYTF,.,TRBV6-5,15,TRBJ1-2
CAKIDRTIPGTEAFF,.,TRBV21-1,15,TRBJ1-1
CASSTRTADGNQREGSGELFF,.,TRBV9,21,TRBJ2-2
CASSDGGRREKLFF,.,TRBV2,14,TRBJ1-4
CSAHVSGGGLEQYF,.,TRBV29-1,14,TRBJ2-7
CASSQPPTGFALYGYTF,.,TRBV4-1,17,TRBJ1-2
CASSSNPGGWRYNEQFF,.,TRBV7-3,17,TRBJ2-1
CASSQDLVGSASYNSPLHF,few,TRBV3-1/TRBV3-2,19,TRBJ1-6
CASSTDGTVAYEQYF,.,TRBV18,15,TRBJ2-7
CASSWGGRNTDTQYF,.,TRBV27,15,TRBJ2-3